This T cell receptor (beta chain) comes out of a study of T-cell reconstitution after alpha-beta-depleted transplantation in children. Unique molecular identifiers were incorporated into the prepared TCRbeta library. TCRdb re-called the PCR reads through MiXCR, storing one row per CDR3 protein. This table holds around 420,000 distinct CDR3 sequences, 16% found once. This clonotype showed up many times. The CDR3 consists of 11 residues. The V end lost 8 bases, the J end lost 3 bases, and 8 bases lay between the germline ends. This rearrangement joins TRBV12-3 or TRBV12-4 to TRBJ2-7; D is undetermined. This specimen consisted of PBMCs, mostly from graft donor cells, obtained 360 days after TCRalphabeta/CD19-depleted stem cell transplant. This TCR came from a boy in the first two years of life who had a stem cell transplant for Wiskott-Aldrich syndrome, so the T cells may come from the graft donor. The CDR3 here is CASGERYEQYF. The DNA of the CDR3 is TGTGCCAGCGGCGAGCGCTACGAGCAGTACTTC.